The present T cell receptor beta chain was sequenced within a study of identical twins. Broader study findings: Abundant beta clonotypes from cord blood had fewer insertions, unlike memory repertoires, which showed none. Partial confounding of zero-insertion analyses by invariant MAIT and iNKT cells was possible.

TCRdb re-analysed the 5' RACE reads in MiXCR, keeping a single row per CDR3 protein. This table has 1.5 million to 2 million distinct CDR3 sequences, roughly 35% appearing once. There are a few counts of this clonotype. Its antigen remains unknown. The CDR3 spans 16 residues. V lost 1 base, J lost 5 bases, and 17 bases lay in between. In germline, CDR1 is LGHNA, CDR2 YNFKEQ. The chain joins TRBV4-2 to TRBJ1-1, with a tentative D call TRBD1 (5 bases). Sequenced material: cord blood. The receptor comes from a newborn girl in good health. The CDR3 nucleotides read TGTGCCAGCAGCCAAGGACAACAGGCTCTTGGGACTGAAGCTTTCTTT. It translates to CASSQGQQALGTEAFF.